This TCR beta chain was documented in a study of cytomegalovirus exposure and HLA in healthy donors. Study conclusions and caveats: Most TCR sequences were seen very rarely across donors, but some public TCRs occurred in many. Common viral pathogens seemed to be connected with several of the most significant clusters, according to a later analysis. A later analysis linked a missense variant in DCLRE1C to the trimming of TCR beta V and J genes.

13 Jbeta primers and 60 Vbeta primers were used for the PCR. Profiled with immunoSEQ multiplex PCR; TCRdb holds only in-frame clones, not every one. This sample has some 140,000 clones, with more than 75% found just once. With regard to this clone: No antigen is known for it.

Germline V gene data show CDR1 as SNHLY and CDR2 as FYNNEI. The CDR3 contains 15 residues. V gave up 8 bases and J gave up 5 bases, with 22 bases separating them. This TCR was recovered from a man aged 30 to 39 in good health and CMV-seronegative. The J gene is TRBJ2-7, the V gene TRBV2; possibly TRBD2 for D (6 bases). Sequencing was performed on PBMCs. The DNA of the CDR3 is TGTGCCAGCGGTCAGGGCGGGGCTGCTCTGGACGAGCAGTACTTC. Translated: CASGQGGAALDEQYF.